The 2 T cell receptor beta chains given below trace back to one sample, sequenced in a study of blood T cell repertoires in COVID-19. Profiling relied on immunoSEQ multiplex PCR, and the TCRdb table lists in-frame clones only, not all of them. The sample carries around 70,000 clones, 91% recorded once. The sequencing sample was made of peripheral blood. These receptors were collected from a human donor in a cohort sampled during active COVID-19.

V gene TRBV12-5 combines with J gene TRBJ2-1, with 10 bases fitting TRBD1. V lost 5 bases and J lost 7; bases outside the gene matches: 23. This CDR3 contains 20 residues. CDR1 is LGHNT, CDR2 FRNRAP, per germline. CDR3 in DNA: TGTGCTAGTGGTCCGCGGGGGACAGGGGATATAGGAGCAAAAGATAATGAGCAGTTCTTC. Amino acids: CASGPRGTGDIGAKDNEQFF.

This chain connects TRBV27 to TRBJ2-5; tentative D call: TRBD2 (5 bases). The CDR3 has 12 residues. Germline assignment: CDR1 MNHEY and CDR2 SMNVEV (reference sequence). V lost 5 bases and J 7 bases, leaving 11 bases between the germline ends. CDR3 loop: CASSREYGTQYF. In nucleotides, the CDR3 is TGTGCCAGCAGTCGGGAATACGGGACCCAGTACTTC.